This T cell receptor (beta chain) appears in the sequencing data of a study of neurological immune-mediated disorders. Ten or more counts support this clonotype. What it binds is not known. Indicated time point: longitudinal time-point 1 (baseline). In Maryland, USA, blood bank volunteers were the healthy controls. After removal of 0 bases from V and 3 bases from J, the junction contained 7 bases not matched to a gene. CDR1 and CDR2 (germline): DFQATT, SNEGSKA (reference sequence). This CDR3 has 15 residues. The study's findings and limits: Subjects shared no identical expanded-clone CDR3 amino acid sequences, suggesting private TCR-beta repertoires in all groups.

TCRdb called the 5' RACE reads again in MiXCR, with one record for every CDR3 protein. The data show 64,000 or so distinct CDR3 sequences, 10% to 13% seen once. Sequencing was done on a sample of PBMCs. The chain has TRBV20-1 and TRBJ2-7; 8 bases line up with TRBD1. This sequence originates from a man aged 25-45 years in good health. The CDR3 DNA reads as TGCAGTGCTAGAGATCCGACAGGGGTTGGCTACGAGCAGTACTTC. Translated: CSARDPTGVGYEQYF.